The clone carrying this T cell receptor (beta chain) was observed a handful of times. The data derive from a study of Graves' ophthalmopathy and Graves' hyperthyroidism. Study background: Untreated patients at initial diagnosis provided peripheral blood.

Germline CDR1 is MNHEY and CDR2 is SVGEGT. The CDR3 is 13 amino acids. Trimming took 8 bases from V and 1 from J, leaving 12 bases between them. RNA transcripts were the template, and TCR beta CDR3 regions were amplified from them. A first-round RT-PCR used HTBI primers, followed by a second-round multiplex PCR. Via MiXCR, TCRdb re-called the multiplex PCR reads, giving one row per CDR3 protein. Among 170,000 or so distinct CDR3 sequences listed, 37% were seen once. This clonotype originated in a woman in her 40s with Graves' ophthalmopathy. Material: peripheral blood. The chain is built from TRBV6-2 or TRBV6-3 and TRBJ2-7; D uncertain. For the CDR3, the DNA is TGTGCCAGCCGTGGCGGTCCATCCTACGAGCAGTACTTC. Protein sequence: CASRGGPSYEQYF.